This entry concerns a single TCR beta chain. Its antigen is not identified. Trimming cost V 9 bases and J 2 bases; bases outside gene matches: 6. The CDR3 extends over 13 amino acids. Germline assignment: CDR1 SNHLY and CDR2 FYNNEI. This sample was taken from a study of shared clonotypes between healthy human individuals. Overall study results and limits: In a few donors, about 5% of naive CD4 clonotypes appeared in common.

The run depth of the assay was deep. Profiled with immunoSEQ multiplex PCR; TCRdb holds only in-frame clones, not every one. Of millions of clones listed, around nine tenths are singletons. The source material was naive CD4+ T cells sorted from blood. Subset specified: CD45RA+ positively selected. The source is a man between 18 and 35 years old in good health. The chain has TRBV2 and TRBJ2-5; TRBD1 aligns across 7 bases. CDR3 nucleotide sequence: TGTGCCAGTAACTACAGGGGACAAGAGACCCAGTACTTC. This codes for CASNYRGQETQYF.